Below are 32 T cell receptor beta chains sequenced from a single sample in a study of blood T cell repertoires in COVID-19. The table came from immunoSEQ multiplex PCR; TCRdb's copy has only in-frame clones and leaves some out. The sample contains nearly 110,000 clones, just over 90% of which appear only once. The sequenced material came from peripheral blood. These TCRs come from a woman aged 25 to 39 with acute or convalescent COVID-19.

This clone showed up just once. The genes are TRBV7-2 and TRBJ1-2; a weak D match, TRBD1 (6 bases). The CDR3 sequence is 16 residues long. The V and J ends lost 1 base and 8 bases respectively, with 20 bases between them. CDR1 SGHTA and CDR2 FQGNSA come from the germline V gene. The chain's CDR3 is CASSLGDRSALLGYTF. CDR3 bases: TGTGCCAGCAGCTTAGGAGACAGGTCCGCTTTATTGGGCTACACCTTC.

The chain employs TRBV10-3 and TRBJ1-1; D is possibly TRBD1 (5 bases). Trimming pared 7 bases from V and 1 base from J, leaving 10 bases between. Germline CDR1 ENHRY, CDR2 SYGVKD. CDR3 length: 13 amino acids. The chain's CDR3 is CAITGLRNTEAFF. In DNA, the CDR3 is TGTGCCATCACAGGGTTGCGGAACACTGAAGCTTTCTTT.

The genes are TRBV30 and TRBJ1-1, with 7 bases aligning to TRBD1. V lost 1 base to trimming and J lost 7 bases; unmatched junction nucleotides: 0. The CDR3 loop spans 11 amino acids. In germline, CDR1 is GTSNPN, CDR2 SVGIG (reference sequence). This chain's CDR3 is CAWSDRGEAFF. CDR3 in DNA: TGTGCCTGGAGTGACAGGGGTGAAGCTTTCTTT.

This rearrangement joins TRBV5-1 to TRBJ1-4, with a tentative D call TRBD1 (5 bases). The CDR3 consists of 17 residues. Germline CDR1 and CDR2: SGHRS and YFSETQ. Trimming pared 4 bases from V and 8 bases from J, leaving 24 bases between. The CDR3 sequence is CASSPRRGGQAGEKLFF. For the CDR3, the DNA is TGCGCCAGCAGCCCCCGCCGCGGCGGTCAGGCAGGGGAAAAACTGTTTTTT.

The chain recombines TRBV19 with TRBJ2-2; 7 bases line up with TRBD1. With 8 bases clipped from V and 6 bases from J, the junction kept 9 bases outside the gene matches. CDR1 is LNHDA and CDR2 is SQIVND in the germline V gene (reference sequence). This CDR3 has 14 residues. The DNA for the CDR3 is TGTGCCAGTCAGTACAGGGGTCCCCCCGGGGAGCTGTTTTTT. Amino acids: CASQYRGPPGELFF.

The rearrangement uses TRBV5-1 and TRBJ1-4, with 7 nucleotides matching TRBD1. CDR1 SGHRS and CDR2 YFSETQ come from the germline V gene. CDR3 length: 15 amino acids. V lost 0 bases and J lost 7; bases outside the gene matches: 6. CDR3 sequence: CASSLGGQAREKLFF. For the CDR3, the DNA is TGCGCCAGCAGCTTGGGTGGACAGGCGCGTGAAAAACTGTTTTTT. Based on the CDR3 plus reference TRBV5-1 and TRBJ1-4, the full variable domain is KAGVTQTPRYLIKTRGQQVTLSCSPISGHRSVSWYQQTPGQGLQFLFEYFSETQRNKGNFPGRFSGRQFSNSRSEMNVSTLELGDSALYLCASSLGGQAREKLFFGSGTQLSVL.

The V call is TRBV6-5, the J call TRBJ2-5; D not certain. Trimming stripped 6 bases from V and 3 bases from J, with 14 bases between. The CDR3 length is 14 residues. Germline V CDR1 and CDR2: MNHEY, SVGAGI. CDR3 nucleotide sequence: TGTGCCAGCAGGACTGCCTGGCAAGAAGAGACCCAGTACTTC. This translates into CASRTAWQEETQYF.

J is TRBJ2-2 and V is TRBV4-2; 8 nucleotides align to TRBD1. This CDR3 is built from 19 residues. The germline gives CDR1 LGHNA, CDR2 YNFKEQ. V was pared by 0 bases and J by 8 bases, with 17 bases of the junction left unmatched. The CDR3 reads CASSQEVPGNQGALGELFF. The CDR3 nucleotides read TGTGCCAGCAGCCAAGAAGTTCCGGGGAATCAGGGGGCTTTGGGGGAGCTGTTTTTT.

This sequence joins TRBV7-2 and TRBJ2-5; D may be TRBD2 (7 bases). V shed 1 base and J shed 6 bases, with 15 bases lying between them. Per germline, CDR1 SGHTA and CDR2 FQGNSA. The CDR3 is made up of 15 amino acids. The CDR3 region is CASSLGGGAGKTQYF. The CDR3 DNA is TGTGCCAGCAGCTTAGGGGGGGGCGCGGGGAAGACCCAGTACTTC.

V and J are TRBV19 and TRBJ2-1; 13 nucleotides match TRBD2. Trimming removed 8 bases from V and 0 bases from J; junction bases left unmatched: 7. Germline lookup yields CDR1 LNHDA and CDR2 SQIVND (reference sequence). The CDR3 is 17 residues long. The CDR3 DNA sequence: TGTGCCAGTGATACGGGACTAGCGGGGACCTCCTACAATGAGCAGTTCTTC. The encoded protein is CASDTGLAGTSYNEQFF.

The chain carries TRBV27 and TRBJ1-1; 8 bases agree with TRBD1. The CDR3 sequence is 13 residues long. The germline V gene encodes CDR1 MNHEY and CDR2 SMNVEV (reference sequence). Losses at the gene ends were 7 bases for V and 4 bases for J; bases not matched to a gene: 5. CDR3 amino acids: CASKGQGRTEAFF. In DNA form, the CDR3 reads TGTGCCAGCAAAGGACAGGGCCGCACTGAAGCTTTCTTT.

The chain employs TRBV10-3 and TRBJ2-7; TRBD1 agrees at 10 bases. Losses at the gene ends were 6 bases for V and 3 bases for J; bases not matched to a gene: 8. There are 15 residues in the CDR3. CDR1 and CDR2 from the germline V gene are ENHRY and SYGVKD. The CDR3 DNA sequence: TGTGCCATCAGGGGCCCGGGGACAGGGGTCTACGAGCAGTACTTC. It encodes CAIRGPGTGVYEQYF.

The CDR3 is CASSSGTGQRVYGYTF. CDR3 bases: TGTGCCAGCAGTTCCGGGACAGGGCAGAGGGTCTATGGCTACACCTTC. The V gene is TRBV28, the J gene TRBJ1-2; 9 bases align to TRBD1. V lost 4 bases and J lost 4; bases outside the gene matches: 10. Germline V gene data show CDR1 as MDHEN and CDR2 as SYDVKM. The CDR3 totals 16 residues.

The V gene is TRBV27, the J gene TRBJ1-1; D remains ambiguous. The V end was cut by 6 bases, the J end by 1 base, with 9 bases between. The CDR3 contains 13 residues. The germline gives CDR1 MNHEY, CDR2 SMNVEV (reference sequence). CDR3 sequence reads: CASSGLRNTEAFF. The CDR3 DNA reads TGTGCCAGCAGCGGTTTACGGAACACTGAAGCTTTCTTT.

The CDR3 DNA sequence: TGCGCCAGCAGTGGAGGGGGTCGGACTGAAGCTTTCTTT. It specifies CASSGGGRTEAFF. The genes are TRBV10-1 and TRBJ1-1, with D perhaps matching TRBD1 (6 bases). The CDR3 has 13 amino acids. Germline CDR1 is WNHNN and CDR2 is SYGVQD (reference sequence). The V end lost 4 bases, the J end lost 5 bases, and 11 bases lay between the germline ends.

This clone has only one observation. The genes are TRBV6-5 and TRBJ1-4; TRBD1 is a possible D gene (5 bases). The CDR3 totals 14 residues. From germline, CDR1 is MNHEY and CDR2 SVGAGI. Trimming removed 10 bases at V and 10 bases at J, with 22 bases between. The CDR3, as DNA: TGTGCCACCCACTCGACAGACCTGTGGCGAAAACTGTTTTTT. Translating gives CATHSTDLWRKLFF.

The chain is built from TRBV2 and TRBJ2-3; D perhaps matches TRBD2 (6 bases). Germline V lookup: CDR1 SNHLY, CDR2 FYNNEI. The CDR3 totals 16 residues. Trimming left V 7 bases short and J 5 bases short, with 22 bases between. The CDR3 here is CASTSQGGEIIDTQYF. The CDR3 region has the DNA TGTGCCAGCACGTCCCAGGGAGGAGAGATCATAGATACGCAGTATTTT.

This chain links TRBV11-3 with TRBJ2-1; TRBD1 might be the D (5 bases). Germline V gene sequence: CDR1 SGHNT, CDR2 YENEEA. V lost 4 bases, J lost 6 bases, and 19 bases lay in between. The CDR3 is made up of 16 amino acids. Written as DNA, the CDR3 is TGTGCCAGCAGCTGGGGCACAGCGACAACAGGCAATGAGCAGTTCTTC. Translating gives CASSWGTATTGNEQFF.

The sample holds one count of this clone. The chain combines TRBV30 with TRBJ2-5; D might be TRBD2 (6 bases). Germline loops: CDR1 GTSNPN, CDR2 SVGIG (reference sequence). This CDR3 has 16 amino acids. V lost 3 bases to trimming and J lost 5 bases, with 22 bases between them. The CDR3 DNA sequence: TGTGCCTGGAGCCCACTGGGGGGTTGGGCCAGGGAGACCCAGTACTTC. It codes for CAWSPLGGWARETQYF. The whole variable domain, remainder taken from reference TRBV30 and TRBJ2-5, is SQTIHQWPATLVQPVGSPLSLECTVEGTSNPNLYWYRQAAGRGLQLLFYSVGIGQISSEVPQNLSASRPQDRQFILSSKKLLLSDSGFYLCAWSPLGGWARETQYFGPGTRLLVL.

V is TRBV19 and J is TRBJ1-1; 7 nucleotides line up with TRBD1. The CDR3 sequence is 15 residues long. Looked up from germline, CDR1 is LNHDA and CDR2 is SQIVND (reference sequence). The junction had 8 bases not matched to a gene; V was cut back by 7 bases and J by 0 bases. The CDR3 region has the DNA TGTGCCAGTATTCAGGGGGGAGGAATGAACACTGAAGCTTTCTTT. Translating gives CASIQGGGMNTEAFF.

The table lists this clone with a few counts. J is TRBJ1-1 and V is TRBV5-4; TRBD1 matches 7 bases. Looked up from germline, CDR1 is SGHNT and CDR2 is YYREEE (reference sequence). The CDR3 runs to 13 residues. J gave up 5 bases and V 4 bases, and 5 bases lay outside the gene matches. The CDR3 loop is CASSPYRGTEAFF. CDR3 sequence (DNA): TGTGCCAGCAGCCCCTACAGGGGTACTGAAGCTTTCTTT.

The genes are TRBV27 and TRBJ2-3, with 10 bases identical to TRBD2. CDR3 size: 15 residues. J was trimmed by 3 bases and V by 5 bases; bases with no gene match: 5. Per the germline V gene, CDR1 is MNHEY and CDR2 is SMNVEV (reference sequence). CDR3 residues: CASSRRTSGTDTQYF. The CDR3 DNA reads TGTGCCAGCAGTCGCCGGACTAGCGGTACAGATACGCAGTATTTT.

This clone was seen a single time. The V and J genes are TRBV24-1 and TRBJ1-5, with D uncertain. The CDR3 contains 14 residues. The germline CDR1 and CDR2 sequences are KGHDR and SFDVKD. V lost 5 bases to trimming and J lost 2 bases, with 9 bases between them. The CDR3 bases are TGTGCCACCAGTGGTCCGGAGGGCAATCAGCCCCAGCATTTT. This codes for CATSGPEGNQPQHF.

V usage is TRBV2 and J usage is TRBJ1-2; 9 positions agree with TRBD1. This CDR3 region has 15 residues. V dropped 3 bases and J dropped 3; count of bases not matched to a gene: 5. The germline gives CDR1 SNHLY, CDR2 FYNNEI. The CDR3 coding sequence is TGTGCCAGCAGTGAGTCGGGACAGGGCTACTATGGCTACACCTTC. This translates into CASSESGQGYYGYTF.

The chain combines TRBV5-6 with TRBJ2-6, with D possibly TRBD1 on 5 matching bases. V was shortened by 5 bases and J by 2 bases, with 23 bases between the two germline ends. There are 19 residues in the CDR3. The germline V gene has CDR1 SGHDT and CDR2 YYEEEE. CDR3 sequence reads: CASSTPPAGKVAGANVLTF. The CDR3 DNA reads as TGTGCCAGCAGTACACCTCCTGCAGGGAAGGTTGCTGGGGCCAACGTCCTGACTTTC.

This chain links TRBV7-3 with TRBJ1-6, with D unresolved. CDR1 is SGHTA, CDR2 FQGTGA, per germline. V gave up 5 bases and J gave up 7 bases, with 12 bases separating them. The CDR3 covers 14 residues. The CDR3 DNA reads TGTGCCAGCAGCCGACTAGCCGGGAATTCACCCCTCCACTTT. Residues: CASSRLAGNSPLHF.

This chain joins TRBV19 and TRBJ1-2, with 8 bases fitting TRBD1. This CDR3 region has 12 residues. Germline CDR1 is LNHDA and CDR2 is SQIVND (reference sequence). The CDR3 loop reads CAVRGRDYGYTF. In DNA form, the CDR3 reads TGTGCGGTCAGGGGGCGCGACTATGGCTACACCTTC.

The chain employs TRBV28 and TRBJ1-1; no clear D gene. In germline, CDR1 is MDHEN, CDR2 SYDVKM. The CDR3 length is 14 residues. V was trimmed by 6 bases and J by 0 bases, leaving 11 bases between them. The CDR3 DNA reads as TGTGCCAGCAGCCTGGGCGGGGTGAACACTGAAGCTTTCTTT. This codes for CASSLGGVNTEAFF.

V gene TRBV27 combines with J gene TRBJ1-2; 8 nucleotides align to TRBD1. CDR1 and CDR2 (germline): MNHEY, SMNVEV (reference sequence). Trimming cost V 3 bases and J 8 bases; bases outside gene matches: 5. There are 13 residues in the CDR3. In DNA form, the CDR3 reads TGTGCCAGCAGTTTCCGGACAGGGCAGGGCTACACCTTC. It yields the protein CASSFRTGQGYTF.

This clone was counted once. The chain has TRBV9 and TRBJ1-2; 11 nucleotides line up with TRBD1. The germline V gene encodes CDR1 SGDLS and CDR2 YYNGEE. The trim removed 3 bases at V and 6 bases at J, leaving 7 bases unmatched. The CDR3 extends over 15 amino acids. The CDR3 DNA reads as TGTGCCAGCAGCGGAGGGGACAGGGGGTTTAATGGCTACACCTTC. It specifies CASSGGDRGFNGYTF. The whole variable domain, remainder taken from reference TRBV9 and TRBJ1-2, is DSGVTQTPKHLITATGQRVTLRCSPRSGDLSVYWYQQSLDQGLQFLIQYYNGEERAKGNILERFSAQQFPDLHSELNLSSLELGDSALYFCASSGGDRGFNGYTFGSGTRLTVV.

The chain couples TRBV7-3 to TRBJ2-3, with 14 bases fitting TRBD2. The junction had 0 bases not matched to a gene; V was cut back by 3 bases and J by 4 bases. The CDR3 covers 15 residues. CDR1 SGHTA and CDR2 FQGTGA come from the germline V gene. The CDR3 bases are TGTGCCAGCAGCTTGACTAGCGGGGGGGCAGATACGCAGTATTTT. This encodes CASSLTSGGADTQYF.

This clone was detected only a few times. This chain uses TRBV19 with TRBJ2-5, with TRBD1 matching over 9 bases. The CDR3 is made up of 15 amino acids. V gave up 5 bases and J gave up 5 bases; unmatched junction bases: 9. Germline lookup yields CDR1 LNHDA and CDR2 SQIVND (reference sequence). The CDR3 DNA reads TGTGCCAGTAGTCGTCCCGGGACAGGGCCGGAGACCCAGTACTTC. This encodes CASSRPGTGPETQYF.